This TCR beta chain was retrieved from a study of blood T cell repertoires in COVID-19. Turning to the study itself: COVID-19 samples, acute and convalescent, were from the United States, Italy and Spain. From T cells, B-cell-depleted T cells, or PBMCs came the material, which was cDNA or gDNA.

CDR1 and CDR2 (germline): GTSNPN, SVGIG (reference sequence). J gave up 0 bases and V 5 bases, and 15 bases lay outside the gene matches. The CDR3 contains 18 residues. Authors' data handling: Quantification of nucleated cells was approximated via reference gene primer amplification. Only in-frame clones appear in the TCRdb table, and some are missing; sequencing was by immunoSEQ multiplex PCR. V, J and clone size are those of that table, while D and trimming were read from the DNA. This table has around 150,000 clones, around 88% appearing once. This clone was recorded once. Sequencing was done on a sample of peripheral blood. The source of this sequence is a human donor in a cohort sampled during active COVID-19. The chain is built from TRBV30 and TRBJ1-4, with 7 positions matching TRBD1. CDR3 residues: CAWGPGTVWIATNEKLFF. Written as DNA, the CDR3 is TGTGCCTGGGGCCCCGGGACAGTGTGGATTGCAACTAATGAAAAACTGTTTTTT.